This T cell receptor (beta chain) comes out of a study of technical replicates of blood from a few donors. Produced via immunoSEQ multiplex PCR; TCRdb's table is partial and in-frame only. Of about 68,000 clones in the sample, under 98% were seen once. The CDR3 has 12 residues. With 1 base removed from V and 4 bases from J, the gap between germline ends came to 6 bases. Germline CDR1 SGHRS, CDR2 YFSETQ. The rearrangement joins TRBV5-1 to TRBJ2-7, with a possible D match to TRBD1 (5 bases). This sequence originates from a human donor in good health. Sequenced input: T cells isolated from PBMCs. CDR3 protein: CASSLSGYEQYF. The CDR3 bases are TGCGCCAGCAGCTTGTCAGGGTACGAGCAGTACTTC.